Following are 5 T cell receptor beta chains from one sample sequenced in a study of blood T cell repertoires in COVID-19. Produced via immunoSEQ multiplex PCR; TCRdb's table is partial and in-frame only. This table has about 110,000 clones, around 90% appearing once. Sequencing was performed on peripheral blood. All receptors come from a woman aged 45-59 years with acute or convalescent COVID-19.

J is TRBJ2-7 and V is TRBV10-3; TRBD2 matches at 8 bases. CDR3 length: 15 residues. The germline CDR1 and CDR2 sequences are ENHRY and SYGVKD. The J segment lost 6 bases and the V segment lost 0 bases, leaving 7 bases of the junction unmatched. This CDR3 reads CAISESVAGGSEQYF. CDR3 DNA sequence: TGTGCCATCAGTGAGTCAGTGGCGGGAGGATCCGAGCAGTACTTC.

The chain is built from TRBV3-1 (or the pseudogene TRBV3-2) and TRBJ2-3; TRBD2 matches 8 bases. CDR3 size: 19 residues. Germline V gives CDR1 LGHDT, CDR2 YNNKEL (reference sequence). The V segment lost 3 bases and the J segment 4 bases; nucleotides outside the gene matches: 18. The CDR3 DNA follows: TGTGCCAGCAGCCATCTGAGGGGTACTAGCGGAATTGGCCCAGATACGCAGTATTTT. Translating it yields CASSHLRGTSGIGPDTQYF.

The rearrangement uses TRBV5-1 and TRBJ1-2; the D is unclear. This CDR3 has 17 amino acids. Germline CDR1 reads SGHRS; CDR2 reads YFSETQ. Trimming took off 0 bases at V and 6 bases at J, with 21 bases between the two ends. CDR3 residues: CASSLAGVAGSLDGYTF. The CDR3 DNA follows: TGCGCCAGCAGCTTGGCCGGGGTTGCTGGGAGTCTTGATGGCTACACCTTC. The full variable domain, its missing parts supplied by reference TRBV5-1 and TRBJ1-2, is KAGVTQTPRYLIKTRGQQVTLSCSPISGHRSVSWYQQTPGQGLQFLFEYFSETQRNKGNFPGRFSGRQFSNSRSEMNVSTLELGDSALYLCASSLAGVAGSLDGYTFGSGTRLTVV.

The chain couples TRBV6-1 to TRBJ2-1; D not resolved. This CDR3 has 16 amino acids. V was trimmed by 2 bases and J by 0 bases, leaving 11 bases between them. CDR1 and CDR2 from the germline V gene are MNHNS and SASEGT. The CDR3 sequence is CASSEKQRSSYNEQFF. CDR3 coding DNA: TGTGCCAGCAGTGAAAAACAGAGAAGCTCCTACAATGAGCAGTTCTTC.

J is TRBJ1-1 and V is TRBV19, with D maybe TRBD1 (5 bases). CDR1 is LNHDA, CDR2 SQIVND, per germline (reference sequence). The CDR3 extends over 14 amino acids. V was clipped by 6 bases and J by 8 bases, with 19 bases between them. The CDR3 coding sequence is TGTGCCAGTAGCCTTACCGGGGGTTATGAGGAAGCTTTCTTT. Amino acid sequence: CASSLTGGYEEAFF.